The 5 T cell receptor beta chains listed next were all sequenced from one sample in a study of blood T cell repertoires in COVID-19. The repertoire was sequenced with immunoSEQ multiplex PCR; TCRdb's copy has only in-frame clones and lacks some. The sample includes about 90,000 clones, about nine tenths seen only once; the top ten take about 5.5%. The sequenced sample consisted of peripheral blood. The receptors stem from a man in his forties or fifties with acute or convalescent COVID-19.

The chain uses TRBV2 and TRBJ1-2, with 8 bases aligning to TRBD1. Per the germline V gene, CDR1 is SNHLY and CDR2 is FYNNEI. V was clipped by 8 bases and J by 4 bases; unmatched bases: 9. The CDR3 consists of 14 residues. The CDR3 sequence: CASLGQGAGYGYTF. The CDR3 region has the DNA TGTGCCAGCCTGGGGCAGGGGGCGGGCTATGGCTACACCTTC.

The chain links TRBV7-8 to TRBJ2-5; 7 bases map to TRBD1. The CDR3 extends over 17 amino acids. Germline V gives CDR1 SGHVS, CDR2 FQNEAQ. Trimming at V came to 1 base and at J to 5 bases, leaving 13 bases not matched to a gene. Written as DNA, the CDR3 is TGTGCCAGCAGCTTAGGAGACATGGCAGGGGGACACGAGACCCAGTACTTC. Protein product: CASSLGDMAGGHETQYF. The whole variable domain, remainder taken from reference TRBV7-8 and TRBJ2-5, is GAGVSQSPRYKVAKRGQDVALRCDPISGHVSLFWYQQALGQGPEFLTYFQNEAQLDKSGLPSDRFFAERPEGSVSTLKIQRTQQEDSAVYLCASSLGDMAGGHETQYFGPGTRLLVL.

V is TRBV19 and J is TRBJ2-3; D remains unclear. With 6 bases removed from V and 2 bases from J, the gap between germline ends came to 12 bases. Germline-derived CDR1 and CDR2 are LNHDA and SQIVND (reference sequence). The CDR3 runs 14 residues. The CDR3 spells CASRLGSTTDTQYF. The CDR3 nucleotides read TGTGCCAGTAGGCTCGGGTCTACCACAGATACGCAGTATTTT.

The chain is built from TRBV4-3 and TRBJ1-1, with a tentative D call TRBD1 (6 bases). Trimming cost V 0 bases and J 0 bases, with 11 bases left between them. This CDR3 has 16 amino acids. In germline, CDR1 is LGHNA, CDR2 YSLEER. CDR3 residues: CASSQDWTAMNTEAFF. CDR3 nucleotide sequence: TGCGCCAGCAGCCAAGACTGGACAGCCATGAACACTGAAGCTTTCTTT.

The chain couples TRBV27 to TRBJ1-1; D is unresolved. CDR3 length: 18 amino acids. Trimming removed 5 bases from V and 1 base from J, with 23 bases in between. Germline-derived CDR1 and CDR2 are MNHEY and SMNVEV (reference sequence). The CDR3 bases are TGTGCCAGCAGTGCCCACGACCTGACCATTTGGGCGAACACTGAAGCTTTCTTT. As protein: CASSAHDLTIWANTEAFF.